Following are 9 T cell receptor beta chains from one sample sequenced in a study of CD8 T cells in ankylosing spondylitis. MiXCR was run by TCRdb on the 5' RACE reads, yielding one entry per CDR3 protein. The sample carries 200,000 to 300,000 distinct CDR3 sequences, 20% to 30% recorded once. Sequenced sample: blood, either unsorted or a sorted T cell fraction (not recorded which). These receptors came from a male donor with ankylosing spondylitis or in good health (not recorded which).

This clonotype was recorded a few times. This chain links TRBV5-6 with TRBJ2-2; D gene unclear. Trimming cost V 0 bases and J 12 bases, with 12 bases left between them. The CDR3 sequence is 13 residues long. Germline CDR1 is SGHDT and CDR2 is YYEEEE. The CDR3 nucleotides read TGTGCCAGCAGCTTGGGGACGGGCCGGAAGCTGTTTTTT. Translating gives CASSLGTGRKLFF.

This clonotype was counted a single time. The V gene is TRBV4-2, the J gene TRBJ2-3; TRBD1 might be the D (6 bases). Trimming took 2 bases from V and 6 from J, leaving 21 bases between them. This CDR3 comprises 17 residues. Germline V gives CDR1 LGHNA, CDR2 YNFKEQ. The chain's CDR3 is CASSQRPALGGVDTQYF. In nucleotides, the CDR3 is TGTGCCAGCAGCCAAAGACCAGCCTTAGGGGGTGTCGATACGCAGTATTTT.

This clonotype was picked up many times. The V call is TRBV12-3 or TRBV12-4, the J call TRBJ2-7; D gene unclear. Trimming left V 5 bases short and J 0 bases short, with 14 bases between. This CDR3 contains 15 residues. The CDR3 DNA reads as TGTGCCAGCAGTCTGGGAATTCTGAGCTCCTACGAGCAGTACTTC. As protein: CASSLGILSSYEQYF.

The chain recombines TRBV5-1 with TRBJ2-7; a weak D match, TRBD1 (7 bases). Germline CDR1 and CDR2: SGHRS and YFSETQ. This CDR3 spans 16 amino acids. The germline V and J ends were trimmed by 6 bases and 0 bases, with 19 bases remaining between them. CDR3 sequence: CASNYGGQSSSYEQYF. The CDR3, as DNA: TGCGCCAGCAACTACGGGGGACAGAGTAGCTCCTACGAGCAGTACTTC.

The J gene is TRBJ2-7, the V gene TRBV7-2, with D possibly TRBD1 on 6 matching bases. The CDR3 extends over 15 amino acids. Trimming left V 5 bases short and J 2 bases short, with 16 bases between. Germline V gene sequence: CDR1 SGHTA, CDR2 FQGNSA. CDR3 nucleotides: TGTGCCAGCAGCCTTACAGGGACGATACCCTACGAGCAGTACTTC. Protein: CASSLTGTIPYEQYF. The full variable domain, in which reference TRBV7-2 and TRBJ2-7 provide the parts outside the CDR3, is GAGVSQSPSNKVTEKGKDVELRCDPISGHTALYWYRQSLGQGLEFLIYFQGNSAPDKSGLPSDRFSAERTGGSVSTLTIQRTQQEDSAVYLCASSLTGTIPYEQYFGPGTRLTVT.

The chain couples TRBV20-1 to TRBJ2-3, with D possibly being TRBD1 (6 bases). Per the germline V gene, CDR1 is DFQATT and CDR2 is SNEGSKA (reference sequence). The CDR3 is made up of 16 amino acids. V was cut by 6 bases and J by 2 bases, with 21 bases left in between. The CDR3 DNA reads TGCAGTGCCAACCCGCCAACAGGGTTCGTCACAGATACGCAGTATTTT. It encodes CSANPPTGFVTDTQYF.

The CDR3 DNA is TGTGCCAGCAGCTTAGAGGGTACTAGCGGCCACAATGAGCAGTTCTTC. Translating it yields CASSLEGTSGHNEQFF. The chain couples TRBV11-2 to TRBJ2-1; TRBD2 matches at 8 bases. The CDR3 has 16 residues. Germline values: CDR1 SGHAT, CDR2 FQNNGV. The trim removed 0 bases at V and 5 bases at J, leaving 6 bases unmatched.

This rearrangement joins TRBV7-2 to TRBJ1-2; tentatively, D is TRBD1 (5 bases). The germline V gene encodes CDR1 SGHTA and CDR2 FQGNSA. The V end was cut by 1 base, the J end by 8 bases, with 14 bases between. CDR3 length equals 14 residues. The CDR3: CASSLDAGSRGYTF. The DNA for the CDR3 is TGTGCCAGCAGCTTAGACGCAGGGTCGAGAGGCTACACCTTC.

This clonotype was counted a few times. The J gene is TRBJ1-3, the V gene TRBV12-3 or TRBV12-4, with 7 positions matching TRBD1. V lost 6 bases to trimming and J lost 0 bases; unmatched junction nucleotides: 5. The CDR3 is 15 amino acids. This chain's CDR3 is CASRGQVISGNTIYF. CDR3 DNA sequence: TGTGCCAGCAGAGGACAGGTTATCTCTGGAAACACCATATATTTT.